The 5 T cell receptor beta chains below come from one sample, sequenced in a study of neurological immune-mediated disorders. One entry per CDR3 protein results from TCRdb running MiXCR on the 5' RACE reads. The sample contains some 21,000 distinct CDR3 sequences, around 14% of which appear only once. The sample taken for sequencing was PBMCs. Receptors originate from a female donor with HTLV-1-associated myelopathy (HAM/TSP).

The V gene is TRBV11-2, the J gene TRBJ1-1, with D hard to call. The germline V and J ends were trimmed by 1 base and 7 bases, with 16 bases remaining between them. Germline values: CDR1 SGHAT, CDR2 FQNNGV. The CDR3 runs to 15 residues. The CDR3 bases are TGTGCCAGCAGCTTAGGGGCGGGCAGACTAAGTGAAGCTTTCTTT. This encodes CASSLGAGRLSEAFF. Full variable domain (outside the CDR3, taken from reference TRBV11-2 and TRBJ1-1): EAGVAQSPRYKIIEKRQSVAFWCNPISGHATLYWYQQILGQGPKLLIQFQNNGVVDDSQLPKDRFSAERLKGVDSTLKIQPAKLEDSAVYLCASSLGAGRLSEAFFGQGTRLTVV.

This clonotype was seen ten or more times. V and J are TRBV18 and TRBJ2-5; D might be TRBD1 (5 bases). V lost 1 base to trimming and J lost 7 bases, with 13 bases between them. Germline V CDR1 and CDR2: KGHSH, LQKENI. The CDR3 is made up of 14 amino acids. CDR3 sequence (DNA): TGTGCCAGCTCACCACAGCAGGGCCACTTGACCCAGTACTTC. This gives the protein CASSPQQGHLTQYF.

This clonotype was seen ten or more times. V and J are TRBV6-2 or TRBV6-3 and TRBJ2-2; maybe TRBD2 (5 bases). The germline V and J ends were trimmed by 6 bases and 1 base, with 12 bases remaining between them. Germline CDR1 MNHEY, CDR2 SVGEGT. CDR3 length: 15 amino acids. The CDR3, as DNA: TGTGCCAGCAGCCTGGGGAGCGGGAACACCGGGGAGCTGTTTTTT. Translation gives CASSLGSGNTGELFF.

This clonotype came up many times. The CDR3 DNA reads TGCGCCAGCAGCCCCGACGGGAATCAGCCCCAGCATTTT. It encodes CASSPDGNQPQHF. V gene TRBV5-1 combines with J gene TRBJ1-5; D is ambiguous. The V end was cut by 4 bases, the J end by 4 bases, with 9 bases between. Per the germline V gene, CDR1 is SGHRS and CDR2 is YFSETQ. CDR3 length equals 13 residues.

Many counts were recorded for this clonotype. The gene calls are TRBV7-2 and TRBJ2-3; D possibly corresponds to TRBD1 (5 bases). The germline V gene encodes CDR1 SGHTA and CDR2 FQGNSA. CDR3 length: 14 residues. With 1 base removed from V and 2 bases from J, the gap between germline ends came to 7 bases. The CDR3: CASSLGTNTDTQYF. The CDR3 nucleotides are TGTGCCAGCAGCTTAGGGACAAACACAGATACGCAGTATTTT.